The present entry profiles one T cell receptor (beta chain) with its context. The data were taken from a study of cytomegalovirus exposure and HLA in healthy donors. The PCR was carried out with 60 Vbeta primers and 13 Jbeta primers. Sequencing used immunoSEQ multiplex PCR; TCRdb keeps in-frame clones, though not all of them. The data hold roughly 120,000 clones, with around 77% observed a single time. The CDR3 is made up of 13 amino acids. With 4 bases removed from V and 1 base from J, the gap between germline ends came to 7 bases. Per germline, CDR1 SGHVS and CDR2 FNYEAQ. The TCR was taken from a human donor in good health. The chain uses TRBV7-6 and TRBJ1-1; a possible D gene is TRBD1 (6 bases). The sequenced sample was PBMCs. Written as DNA, the CDR3 is TGTGCCAGCAGCTCGGGACAGAACACTGAAGCTTTCTTT. This codes for CASSSGQNTEAFF.